This TCR beta chain originates from a study of blood T cell repertoires in COVID-19. Overall study context: Samples came from the United States, Italy and Spain, spanning acute and convalescent COVID-19. Nucleic acid was either cDNA or gDNA, and it came from T cells, B-cell-depleted T cells, or PBMCs.

As originally analysed: Reference gene primers were amplified, and this amplification served to estimate nucleated cell counts. The table came from immunoSEQ multiplex PCR; TCRdb's copy has only in-frame clones and leaves some out. V and J calls and clone size are as listed in that table; D and trimming were resolved from the DNA. The data contain more than 70,000 clones, 86% of them singletons. V shed 2 bases and J shed 6 bases, with 5 bases lying between them. Germline values: CDR1 KGHDR, CDR2 SFDVKD. The CDR3 length is 12 residues. The rearrangement uses TRBV24-1 and TRBJ2-3; D remains unclear. This sequence was found in an elderly man with active or convalescent COVID-19. Source material: peripheral blood. The CDR3 reads CATSDSYDTQYF. CDR3 nucleotide sequence: TGTGCCACCAGTGATTCCTACGATACGCAGTATTTT.